One and the same sample provided the 6 T cell receptor beta chains below, sequenced in a study of beta chain features in type 1 diabetes (dated by TCRdb to the late 2010s). Libraries were made using the immunoSEQ multiplex PCR assay. The entire amount of isolated RNA was reverse transcribed using the High Capacity cDNA Reverse Transcription Kit, so the sequenced TCRB transcripts were expressed ones. Here the immuneACCESS table is served through TCRdb, limited to in-frame sequences with V and J called. Missing clones are a known gap in these copies; in checked studies unresolved V genes cover under half, and the rest lacks a known reason. This sample is represented by some 150,000 clones; about a tenth of them were singletons. Nearly 0.65% of the sample belongs to the ten largest clones. Sequencing was performed on central memory CD4+ T cells from blood. The receptors here all came from a woman between 40 and 50 years old in good health.

The gene calls are TRBV19 and TRBJ2-4; TRBD1 matches 8 bases. Trimming at V came to 5 bases and at J to 0 bases, leaving 6 bases not matched to a gene. The germline CDR1 and CDR2 sequences are LNHDA and SQIVND (reference sequence). The CDR3 runs to 16 residues. The CDR3 region has the DNA TGTGCCAGTAGTTCGGGACAGGCCGTAGCCAAAAACATTCAGTACTTC. Translation: CASSSGQAVAKNIQYF. Combining the CDR3 with reference TRBV19 and TRBJ2-4 gives the whole variable domain DGGITQSPKYLFRKEGQNVTLSCEQNLNHDAMYWYRQDPGQGLRLIYYSQIVNDFQKGDIAEGYSVSREKKESFPLTVTSAQKNPTAFYLCASSSGQAVAKNIQYFGAGTRLSVL.

The chain joins TRBV2 to TRBJ2-5, with 7 bases fitting TRBD1. Trimming cost V 7 bases and J 4 bases; bases outside gene matches: 12. Germline lookup yields CDR1 SNHLY and CDR2 FYNNEI. The CDR3 length is 15 residues. This CDR3 reads CASTATGWASETQYF. Written as DNA, the CDR3 is TGTGCCAGCACGGCGACAGGGTGGGCATCAGAGACCCAGTACTTC.

This clone was seen more than once but under ten times. The rearrangement uses TRBV5-1 and TRBJ1-4; 8 bases line up with TRBD1. The CDR3 consists of 16 residues. The germline V gene has CDR1 SGHRS and CDR2 YFSETQ. The ends lost 0 bases at V and 10 bases at J; junction bases unmatched: 11. The CDR3 DNA follows: TGCGCCAGCAGCTTGGGTCCCTCAGGGGGCGGTGGAAAACTGTTTTTT. This gives the protein CASSLGPSGGGGKLFF.

With regard to this clone: This sample also contains other DNA sequences that code for the same CDR3. The V call is TRBV5-6, the J call TRBJ2-7; a weak D match, TRBD1 (5 bases). Per germline, CDR1 SGHDT and CDR2 YYEEEE. The CDR3 has 14 amino acids. The V gene lost 4 bases and the J gene lost 2 bases, with 13 bases spanning the gap. The DNA for the CDR3 is TGTGCCAGCAGCCCCGTCCAGGGAACCTACGAGCAGTACTTC. Protein sequence: CASSPVQGTYEQYF.

This clone has a handful of counts. V usage is TRBV7-2 and J usage is TRBJ1-2; unclear D gene. Looked up from germline, CDR1 is SGHTA and CDR2 is FQGNSA. The CDR3 contains 11 residues. V was trimmed by 5 bases and J by 7 bases, leaving 8 bases between them. The CDR3 loop reads CASSPSIGYTF. The CDR3, as DNA: TGTGCCAGCAGCCCATCAATTGGCTACACCTTC.

As DNA, the CDR3 is TGTGCCAGCATTACATCTCCGGGACAGGCGACTGAAGCTTTCTTT. It is translated as CASITSPGQATEAFF. The chain links TRBV6-1 to TRBJ1-1, with 8 positions matching TRBD1. The CDR3 loop spans 15 amino acids. V lost 7 bases to trimming and J lost 5 bases; unmatched junction nucleotides: 12. Germline V gives CDR1 MNHNS, CDR2 SASEGT.